The source of this TCR beta chain is a study of blood T cells in healthy people across ages. Study-level points and caveats: When set beside aged donors, long-lived donors presented more naive CD4+ cells and higher diversity.

Next came a second PCR, run for about 6 to 12 cycles, which used a sample-barcoded 5' primer along with a J-beta primer mix. Each of the cDNA molecules was tagged by a template-switch adaptor with 12 random nucleotides. TCRdb independently ran MiXCR on the 5' RACE reads; one entry per CDR3 protein. The table has about 720,000 distinct CDR3 sequences, 25% seen once. Trimming shortened V by 1 base and J by 0 bases, and 20 bases separated the two germline ends. Per germline, CDR1 SGHKS and CDR2 YYEKEE (reference sequence). The CDR3 length is 19 residues. To note about this clonotype: What it binds is unknown.

The same sample was also studied in work on T cells of mothers and their children. This second report adds: Overlap measured in related mother-child pairs was slightly, non-significantly higher than in unrelated pairs.

This rearrangement joins TRBV5-5 to TRBJ2-1; the D is unclear. The origin of this receptor is a boy between 10 and 17 years old in good health. The source material was blood. CDR3 coding DNA: TGTGCCAGCAGCTTGCTCCACGCAAACCTGAGAGTCTCCTACAATGAGCAGTTCTTC. Translated: CASSLLHANLRVSYNEQFF.